This entry features one T cell receptor (beta chain) sequence. These data originate in a study of long-term antiretroviral therapy in people with HIV. immunoSEQ v3.0 was run at survey level. Produced via immunoSEQ multiplex PCR; TCRdb's table is partial and in-frame only. Of about 20,000 clones in the sample, over 70% were seen once. The V gene's germline CDR1 is SGHDT and CDR2 YYEEEE. The CDR3 has 14 amino acids. V was trimmed by 5 bases and J by 4 bases, leaving 16 bases between them. This TCR was sampled from a middle-aged woman with HIV. Sequenced here: unsorted PBMCs, sampled 1.2 years after starting antiretroviral therapy. This chain uses TRBV5-6 with TRBJ2-7; D might be TRBD1 (6 bases). This chain's CDR3 is CASSSGDATYEQYF. The DNA for the CDR3 is TGTGCCAGCAGTTCAGGGGACGCGACGTACGAGCAGTACTTC.